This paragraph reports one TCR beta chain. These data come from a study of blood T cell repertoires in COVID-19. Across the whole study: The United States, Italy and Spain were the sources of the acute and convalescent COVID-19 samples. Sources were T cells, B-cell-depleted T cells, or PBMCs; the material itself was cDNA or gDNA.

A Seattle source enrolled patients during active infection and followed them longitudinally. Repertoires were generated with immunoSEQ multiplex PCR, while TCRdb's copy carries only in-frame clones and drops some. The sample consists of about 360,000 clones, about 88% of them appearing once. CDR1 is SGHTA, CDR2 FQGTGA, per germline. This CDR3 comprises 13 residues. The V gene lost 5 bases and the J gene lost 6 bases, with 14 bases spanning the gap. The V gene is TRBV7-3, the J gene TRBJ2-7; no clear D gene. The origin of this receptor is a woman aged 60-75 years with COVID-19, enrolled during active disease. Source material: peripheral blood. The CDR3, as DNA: TGTGCCAGCAGCCCAACTTTGAGTCGCGAGCAGTACTTC. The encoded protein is CASSPTLSREQYF.